The clone carrying this TCR beta chain turned up a few times. Its target is not known. This CDR3 spans 12 amino acids. V lost 2 bases to trimming and J lost 5 bases, with 6 bases between them. Germline V gives CDR1 MNHEY, CDR2 SVGAGI. This sample was included in a study of T cell responses to AZD1222 COVID-19 vaccine. Study outcomes and limitations: Spike-specific TCR breadth and depth both grew after two AZD1222 doses. Most donors were white British, females outnumbered males, and clonal diversity was possibly underestimated. Repertoires were sampled only after the peak T cell response. In the spike-specific TCR repertoire, nearly half reportedly target unmutated variant regions.

Using immunoSEQ multiplex PCR, the repertoire was profiled, and TCRdb retains in-frame clones only, with some absent. The table has approximately 150,000 clones, more than 80% seen once. The TCR sequence derives from an adult in good health. V usage is TRBV6-5 and J usage is TRBJ1-1; D ambiguous. The sequences come from peripheral blood, collected on day 0 of AZD1222 vaccination. This CDR3 is CASSYAGTEAFF. The CDR3 bases are TGTGCCAGCAGTTACGCCGGGACTGAAGCTTTCTTT.